Below, 11 T cell receptor beta chains from the same sample are listed, as sequenced in a study of blood T cell repertoires in COVID-19. Method: immunoSEQ multiplex PCR; TCRdb's copy keeps in-frame clones and lacks some. The sample has roughly 250,000 clones; roughly 91% are singletons. The sample taken for sequencing was PBMCs or T cells enriched from blood (not recorded which). These receptors came from a woman between 40 and 50 years old with acute COVID-19.

Only one count was recorded for this clone. J is TRBJ2-7 and V is TRBV7-2; perhaps TRBD1 as D (6 bases). The CDR3 runs 16 residues. CDR1 and CDR2 from the germline V gene are SGHTA and FQGNSA. The V gene lost 1 base and the J gene lost 1 base, with 14 bases spanning the gap. This CDR3 reads CASSLESRGSSYEQYF. CDR3 nucleotides: TGTGCCAGCAGCTTAGAGTCCAGGGGTTCGTCCTACGAGCAGTACTTC.

V is TRBV5-5 and J is TRBJ1-2, with 8 bases fitting TRBD1. CDR1 and CDR2 from the germline V gene are SGHKS and YYEKEE (reference sequence). This CDR3 is built from 15 residues. The V gene end was trimmed by 4 bases and the J gene end by 6 bases; junction bases not matched to a gene: 11. CDR3 amino acids: CASSLPPDRGDGYTF. Written as DNA, the CDR3 is TGTGCCAGCAGCCTACCTCCTGACAGGGGTGATGGCTACACCTTC.

The chain has TRBV5-1 and TRBJ1-6; D gene unclear. V was clipped by 0 bases and J by 0 bases, with 4 bases between them. Germline CDR1 SGHRS, CDR2 YFSETQ. The CDR3 spans 15 residues. In nucleotides, the CDR3 is TGCGCCAGCAGCTTGGACAGCTCCTATAATTCACCCCTCCACTTT. Translated: CASSLDSSYNSPLHF.

The chain couples TRBV2 to TRBJ1-3; 12 bases agree with TRBD1. The CDR3 runs 14 residues. The germline V gene encodes CDR1 SNHLY and CDR2 FYNNEI. V shed 8 bases and J 8 bases; nucleotides not matched to a gene: 7. The CDR3 loop reads CASVGDRGLDTIYF. CDR3 coding DNA: TGTGCCAGCGTTGGGGACAGGGGGCTTGACACCATATATTTT.

The chain couples TRBV24-1 to TRBJ1-2; 7 bases are shared with TRBD1. The V gene's germline CDR1 is KGHDR and CDR2 SFDVKD. V lost 4 bases and J lost 5; bases outside the gene matches: 6. CDR3 size: 14 residues. CDR3 sequence reads: CATSDAGQRYGYTF. The CDR3 DNA is TGTGCCACCAGTGACGCGGGACAGCGTTATGGCTACACCTTC.

V is TRBV10-3 and J is TRBJ1-6; D is uncertain. Germline V CDR1 and CDR2: ENHRY, SYGVKD. Trimming stripped 6 bases from V and 5 bases from J, with 14 bases between. This CDR3 has 15 amino acids. The CDR3 region is CAISPRIDNNSPLHF. The CDR3 nucleotides are TGTGCCATCAGCCCCAGGATCGATAATAATTCACCCCTCCACTTT.

The CDR3 DNA reads TGTGCCAGCAGCGTCGCCCAGGCCCCAAGGGGTGAGCAGTTCTTC. This encodes CASSVAQAPRGEQFF. The rearrangement links TRBV7-3 to TRBJ2-1, with D maybe TRBD1 (5 bases). The CDR3 has 15 amino acids. Germline V gives CDR1 SGHTA, CDR2 FQGTGA. With 5 bases removed from V and 9 bases from J, the gap between germline ends came to 20 bases.

This rearrangement joins TRBV9 to TRBJ2-3; a weak D match, TRBD2 (5 bases). The CDR3 runs 15 residues. V dropped 0 bases and J dropped 2 bases, with 10 bases sitting between them. Germline V gene sequence: CDR1 SGDLS, CDR2 YYNGEE. CDR3 amino acids: CASSVDGVHTDTQYF. The CDR3 DNA follows: TGTGCCAGCAGCGTAGACGGGGTGCACACAGATACGCAGTATTTT.

The chain employs TRBV19 and TRBJ2-3, with TRBD2 matching 7 bases. Germline V gene sequence: CDR1 LNHDA, CDR2 SQIVND (reference sequence). The trim removed 5 bases at V and 0 bases at J, leaving 8 bases unmatched. This CDR3 comprises 16 residues. The CDR3 reads CASSPPAGSSTDTQYF. As DNA, the CDR3 is TGTGCCAGTAGTCCCCCAGCGGGGTCAAGCACAGATACGCAGTATTTT. The full variable domain, rest sourced from reference TRBV19 and TRBJ2-3, is DGGITQSPKYLFRKEGQNVTLSCEQNLNHDAMYWYRQDPGQGLRLIYYSQIVNDFQKGDIAEGYSVSREKKESFPLTVTSAQKNPTAFYLCASSPPAGSSTDTQYFGPGTRLTVL.

The CDR3 nucleotides read TGTGCCTGGGAGGGGACAGTCACTGAAGCTTTCTTT. It encodes CAWEGTVTEAFF. The chain joins TRBV30 to TRBJ1-1; the match to TRBD1 covers 7 bases. The J segment lost 4 bases and the V segment lost 5 bases, leaving 4 bases of the junction unmatched. This CDR3 is built from 12 residues. Germline loops: CDR1 GTSNPN, CDR2 SVGIG (reference sequence).

This chain uses TRBV4-1 with TRBJ1-3; no clear D. This CDR3 has 16 amino acids. Germline assignment: CDR1 MGHRA and CDR2 YSYEKL. Trimming took off 1 base at V and 4 bases at J, with 14 bases between the two ends. CDR3 nucleotide sequence: TGCGCCAGCAGCCAAGGGAGTTTAGCATCCGGAAACACCATATATTTT. It translates to CASSQGSLASGNTIYF.